This TCR beta chain was obtained from a study of T-cell reconstitution after alpha-beta-depleted transplantation in children. Unique molecular identifiers were built into the TCRbeta library. TCRdb itself ran the PCR reads through MiXCR, one entry per CDR3 protein. The sample carries almost 250,000 distinct CDR3 sequences, about 26% recorded once. CDR1 and CDR2 from the germline V gene are SGHTA and FQGNSA. The CDR3 runs 14 residues. V was clipped by 5 bases and J by 2 bases, with 13 bases between them. This clonotype has ten or more counts. The rearrangement links TRBV7-2 to TRBJ2-7, with D hard to call. Sequenced material: PBMCs, taken before TCRalphabeta/CD19-depleted stem cell transplant. The TCR sequence derives from a girl aged 2 to 9 with Fanconi anemia, due to receive a stem cell transplant. Written as DNA, the CDR3 is TGTGCCAGCAGCACTGACCAAAGGGCCTACGAGCAGTACTTC. Its protein is CASSTDQRAYEQYF.